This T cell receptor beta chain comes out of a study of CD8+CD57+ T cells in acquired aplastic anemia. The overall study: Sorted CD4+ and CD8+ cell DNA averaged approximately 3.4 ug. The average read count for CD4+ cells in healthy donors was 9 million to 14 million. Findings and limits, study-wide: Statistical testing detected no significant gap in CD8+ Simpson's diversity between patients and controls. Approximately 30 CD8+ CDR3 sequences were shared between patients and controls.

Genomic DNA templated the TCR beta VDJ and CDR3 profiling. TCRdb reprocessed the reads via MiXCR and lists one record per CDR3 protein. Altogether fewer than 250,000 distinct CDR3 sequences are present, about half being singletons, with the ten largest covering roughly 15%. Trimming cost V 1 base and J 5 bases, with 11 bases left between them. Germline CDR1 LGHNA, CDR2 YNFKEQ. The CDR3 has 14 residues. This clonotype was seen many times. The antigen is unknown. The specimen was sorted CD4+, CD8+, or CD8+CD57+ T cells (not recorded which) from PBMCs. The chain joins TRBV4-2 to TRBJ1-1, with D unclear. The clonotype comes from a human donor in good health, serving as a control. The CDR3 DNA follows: TGTGCCAGCAGCCAAGGCATAGGACGGACTGAAGCTTTCTTT. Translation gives CASSQGIGRTEAFF.